This T cell receptor beta chain was obtained from a study of T cell responses to AZD1222 COVID-19 vaccine (dated by TCRdb to about 2021). Regarding the complete study: Because spike-specific TCR depth and breadth did not differ between the two schedules, AZD1222 recipients who got a second dose at roughly 4 weeks were pooled with those who got a second dose at roughly 12 weeks. TCR sequencing covered fewer than 250 trial participants: roughly 200 given two doses of AZD1222 and about 26 given two doses of MenACWY control vaccine. Trial participants were enrolled by age into subgroups of 18-55, 56-69 and 70-plus years, and roughly 150, 30 and 60 TCR-sequenced participants, respectively, were included in these subgroups. The research as a whole found: Participants were mostly white British and included more females than males, and it was suggested by the authors that clonal diversity may have been underestimated. The vaccine-associated CD4 TCRs covered the entire spike protein, and the dominant responses fell in regions 160-218 and 743-854. Because no day 14 peak-response samples were available, repertoires were characterized only after the peak T cell response. The 56-69-year group was small, and its depth increase did not reach significance, likely because of low power. Conclusions about previously exposed vaccinees are limited because only 5 or 6 AZD1222 recipients were SARS-CoV-2 seropositive at baseline. Nearly half of unique spike-specific TCRs reportedly recognized epitopes outside regions mutated in the B.1.351 and B.1.1.7 variants. After two AZD1222 doses, both the breadth and the depth of spike-specific TCRs were significantly higher than at day 0 and than in MenACWY recipients.

The CDR3 regions of human TCRbeta chains were analyzed by immunosequencing. The original methods were these. Repertoire TCRs were checked for matches against a reference library of SARS-CoV-2-specific TCRs that had been generated using the MIRA antigen-specificity platform. Breadth was defined as the fraction of unique TCRs that were SARS-CoV-2-associated, and depth was defined as the fraction of total T cells that were SARS-CoV-2-associated. Using the MIRA data, each spike-specific TCR was mapped to the spike region that the TCR reacts to and placed in a CD4 or CD8 class. Log10-transformed breadth and depth values were compared by one-way ANOVA with Sidak's multiple comparisons tests. The source is immuneACCESS, and TCRdb retained only in-frame sequences with V and J called. Part of the clones is not carried over; for the studies checked, unresolved V genes explain less than half of this, and the remainder is unexplained. V, J and clone size reflect that table, while D and trimming were determined from the DNA. The sample data list roughly 140,000 clones, and around 89% of these were observed just once. The ten largest make up 4.7% of the sample.

The trim is 4 bases for V and 3 bases for J, with a gap of 7 bases between the germline ends. The CDR3, from cysteine to phenylalanine, totals 12 residues. Only CDR3 DNA remains: 36 bases, in frame from the first base. CDR1 MNHEY and CDR2 SMNVEV were looked up in the germline V gene (reference sequence). With respect to this clone: Its recognized antigen is unknown. The input lacks base qualities; no much larger clone sits a single base away.

The time point label corresponds to: baseline before first vaccination. Vaccinee samples were obtained from the UK trials COV001 and COV002, which included a single-blind randomized controlled phase 2/3 trial of AZD1222 (ChAdOx1 nCoV-19) in healthy adults. Trial participant PBMC samples were collected at day 0 and day 28 after the second dose for TCRbeta chain sequencing. The V and J segments used are TRBV27 and TRBJ2-7; no D gene can be assigned with confidence. The TCR originated in an adult in good health. The sequences come from peripheral blood, collected on day 0 of AZD1222 vaccination. The sequenced DNA: TGTGCCAGCAGTTCCGACCTCTACGAGCAGTACTTC. Protein translation: CASSSDLYEQYF.